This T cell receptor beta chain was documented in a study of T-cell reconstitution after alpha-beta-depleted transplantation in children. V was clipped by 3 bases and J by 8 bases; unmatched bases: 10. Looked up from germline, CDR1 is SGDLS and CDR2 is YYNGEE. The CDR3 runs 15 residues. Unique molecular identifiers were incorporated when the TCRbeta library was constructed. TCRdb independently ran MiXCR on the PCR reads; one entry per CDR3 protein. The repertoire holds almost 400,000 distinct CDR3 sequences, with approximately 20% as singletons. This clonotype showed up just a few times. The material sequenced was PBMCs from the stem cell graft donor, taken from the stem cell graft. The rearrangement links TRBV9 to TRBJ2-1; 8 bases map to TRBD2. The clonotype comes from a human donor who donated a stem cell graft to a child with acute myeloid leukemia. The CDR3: CASSGSGTSSHEQFF. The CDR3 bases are TGTGCCAGCAGCGGGTCCGGGACTAGTTCTCATGAGCAGTTCTTC.